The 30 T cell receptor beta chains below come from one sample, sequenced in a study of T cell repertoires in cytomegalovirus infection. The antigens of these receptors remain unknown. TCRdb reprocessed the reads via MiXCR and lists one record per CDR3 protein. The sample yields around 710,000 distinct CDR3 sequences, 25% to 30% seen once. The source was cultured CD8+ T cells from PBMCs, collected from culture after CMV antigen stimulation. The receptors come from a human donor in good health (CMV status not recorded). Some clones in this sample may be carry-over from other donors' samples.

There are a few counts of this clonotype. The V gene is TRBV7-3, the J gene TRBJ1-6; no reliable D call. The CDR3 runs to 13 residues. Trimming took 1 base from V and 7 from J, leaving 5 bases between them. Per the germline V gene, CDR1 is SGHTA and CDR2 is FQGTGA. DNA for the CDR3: TGTGCCAGCAGCTTAAACAACAATTCACCCCTCCACTTT. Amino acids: CASSLNNNSPLHF.

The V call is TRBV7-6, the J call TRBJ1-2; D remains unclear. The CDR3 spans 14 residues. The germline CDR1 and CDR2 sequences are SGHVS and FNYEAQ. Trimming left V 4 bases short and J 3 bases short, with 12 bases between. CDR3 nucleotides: TGTGCCAGCAGCTCCGACGCGCGGGACTATGGCTACACCTTC. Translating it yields CASSSDARDYGYTF.

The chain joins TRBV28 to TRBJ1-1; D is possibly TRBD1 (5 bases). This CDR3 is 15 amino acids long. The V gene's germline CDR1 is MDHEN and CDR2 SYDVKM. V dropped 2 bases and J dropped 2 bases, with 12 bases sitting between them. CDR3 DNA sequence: TGTGCCAGCAGTTTAGAACAGGCGGCAAACACTGAAGCTTTCTTT. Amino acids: CASSLEQAANTEAFF.

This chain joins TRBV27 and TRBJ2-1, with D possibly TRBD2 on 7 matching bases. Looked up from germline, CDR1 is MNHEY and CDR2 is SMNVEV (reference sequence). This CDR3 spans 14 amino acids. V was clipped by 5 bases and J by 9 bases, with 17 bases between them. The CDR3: CASSPWGGRGEQFF. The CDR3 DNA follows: TGTGCCAGCAGTCCATGGGGGGGGCGGGGTGAGCAGTTCTTC.

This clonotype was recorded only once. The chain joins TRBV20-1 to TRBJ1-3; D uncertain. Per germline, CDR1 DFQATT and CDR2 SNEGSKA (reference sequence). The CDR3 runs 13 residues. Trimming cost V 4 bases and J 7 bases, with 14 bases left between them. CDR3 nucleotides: TGCAGTGCTAAACGGGCTCCCCGGAACACCATATATTTT. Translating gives CSAKRAPRNTIYF.

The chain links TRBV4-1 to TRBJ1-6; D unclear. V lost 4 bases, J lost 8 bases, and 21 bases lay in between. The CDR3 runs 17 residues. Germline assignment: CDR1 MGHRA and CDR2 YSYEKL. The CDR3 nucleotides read TGCGCCAGCAGCCTTCGTGTACCAGGAGTTAACCATTCACCCCTCCACTTT. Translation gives CASSLRVPGVNHSPLHF.

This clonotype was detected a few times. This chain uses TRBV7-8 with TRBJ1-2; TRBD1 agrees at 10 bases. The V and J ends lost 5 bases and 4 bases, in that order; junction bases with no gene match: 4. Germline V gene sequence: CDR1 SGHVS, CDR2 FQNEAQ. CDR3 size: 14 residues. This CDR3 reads CASSETGGVYGYTF. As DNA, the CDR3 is TGTGCCAGCAGCGAGACAGGGGGCGTCTATGGCTACACCTTC. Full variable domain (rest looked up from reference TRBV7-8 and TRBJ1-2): GAGVSQSPRYKVAKRGQDVALRCDPISGHVSLFWYQQALGQGPEFLTYFQNEAQLDKSGLPSDRFFAERPEGSVSTLKIQRTQQEDSAVYLCASSETGGVYGYTFGSGTRLTVV.

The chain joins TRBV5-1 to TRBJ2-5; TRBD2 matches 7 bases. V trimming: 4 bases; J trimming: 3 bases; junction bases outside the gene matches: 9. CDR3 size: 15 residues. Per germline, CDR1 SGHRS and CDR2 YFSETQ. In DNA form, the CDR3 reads TGCGCCAGCAGCCCGGGGGAGGGCCGCGAAGAGACCCAGTACTTC. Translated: CASSPGEGREETQYF.

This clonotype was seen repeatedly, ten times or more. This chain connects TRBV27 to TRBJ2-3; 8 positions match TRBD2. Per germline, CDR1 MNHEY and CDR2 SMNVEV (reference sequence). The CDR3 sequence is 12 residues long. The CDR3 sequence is CGVAGGGDTQYF. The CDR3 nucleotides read TGTGGGGTCGCCGGGGGGGGTGATACGCAGTATTTT.

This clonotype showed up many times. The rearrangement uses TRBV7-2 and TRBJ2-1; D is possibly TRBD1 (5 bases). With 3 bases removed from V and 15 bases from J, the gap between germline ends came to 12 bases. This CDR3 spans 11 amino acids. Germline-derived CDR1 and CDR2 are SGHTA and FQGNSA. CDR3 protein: CASSFGASLFF. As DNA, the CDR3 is TGTGCCAGCAGCTTTGGGGCTTCGCTGTTCTTC.

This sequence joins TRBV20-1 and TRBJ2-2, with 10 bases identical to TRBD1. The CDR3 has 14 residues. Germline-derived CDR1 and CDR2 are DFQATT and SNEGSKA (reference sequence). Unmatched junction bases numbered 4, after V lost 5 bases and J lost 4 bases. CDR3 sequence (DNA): TGCAGTGCTTCCGGGACAGGGGTCACCGGGGAGCTGTTTTTT. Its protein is CSASGTGVTGELFF.

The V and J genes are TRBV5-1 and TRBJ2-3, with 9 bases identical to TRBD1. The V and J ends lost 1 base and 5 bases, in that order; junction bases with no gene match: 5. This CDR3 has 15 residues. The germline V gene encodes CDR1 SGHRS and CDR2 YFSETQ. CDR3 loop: CASSLSGQGGDTQYF. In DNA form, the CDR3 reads TGCGCCAGCAGCTTGTCGGGACAGGGAGGAGATACGCAGTATTTT.

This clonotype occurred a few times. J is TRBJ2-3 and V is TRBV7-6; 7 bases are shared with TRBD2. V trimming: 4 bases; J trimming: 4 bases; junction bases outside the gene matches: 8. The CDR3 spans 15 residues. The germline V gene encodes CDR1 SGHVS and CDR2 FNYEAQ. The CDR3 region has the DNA TGTGCCAGCAGCTCTATGGGGGGGGATGCAGATACGCAGTATTTT. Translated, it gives CASSSMGGDADTQYF.

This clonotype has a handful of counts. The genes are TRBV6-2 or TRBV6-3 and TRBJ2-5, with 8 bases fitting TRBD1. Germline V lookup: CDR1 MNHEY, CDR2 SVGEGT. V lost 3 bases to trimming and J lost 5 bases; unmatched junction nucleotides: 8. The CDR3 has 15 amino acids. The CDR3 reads CASSYDRGTMETQYF. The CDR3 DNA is TGTGCCAGCAGTTATGACAGGGGAACAATGGAGACCCAGTACTTC.

The CDR3 nucleotides are TGTGCCAGCAGTTTAACTCAGGGGCGTAGCAATCAGCCCCAGCATTTT. Translating gives CASSLTQGRSNQPQHF. The chain has TRBV27 and TRBJ1-5; the D gene is possibly TRBD1 (6 bases). Deletions cut 2 bases from V and 0 bases from J, with 11 bases between. CDR3 size: 16 residues. The V gene's germline CDR1 is MNHEY and CDR2 SMNVEV (reference sequence).

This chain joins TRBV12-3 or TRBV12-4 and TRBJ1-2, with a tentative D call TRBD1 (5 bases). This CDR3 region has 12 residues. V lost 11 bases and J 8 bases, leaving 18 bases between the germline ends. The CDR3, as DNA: TGTGCCGCGTCCCTGGGGGGGATCGGCTACACCTTC. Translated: CAASLGGIGYTF.

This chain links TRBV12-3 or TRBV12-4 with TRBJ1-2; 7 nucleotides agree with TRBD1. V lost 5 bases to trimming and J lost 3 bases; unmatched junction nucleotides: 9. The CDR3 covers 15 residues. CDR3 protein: CASSARTGRDYGYTF. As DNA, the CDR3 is TGTGCCAGCAGTGCTCGGACAGGTCGGGACTATGGCTACACCTTC.

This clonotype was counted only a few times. CDR3 nucleotides: TGCGCCAGCAGCGGTTCCCACAATGAGCAGTTCTTC. This encodes CASSGSHNEQFF. This sequence joins TRBV10-1 and TRBJ2-1; no reliable D call. Germline CDR1 is WNHNN and CDR2 is SYGVQD (reference sequence). This CDR3 is built from 12 residues. V was pared by 6 bases and J by 5 bases, with 8 bases between.

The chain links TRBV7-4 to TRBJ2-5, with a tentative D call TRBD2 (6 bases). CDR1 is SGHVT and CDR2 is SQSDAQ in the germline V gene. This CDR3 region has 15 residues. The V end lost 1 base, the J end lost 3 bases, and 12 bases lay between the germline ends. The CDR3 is CASSLVPGVEETQYF. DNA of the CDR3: TGTGCCAGCAGCTTAGTCCCGGGGGTTGAAGAGACCCAGTACTTC.

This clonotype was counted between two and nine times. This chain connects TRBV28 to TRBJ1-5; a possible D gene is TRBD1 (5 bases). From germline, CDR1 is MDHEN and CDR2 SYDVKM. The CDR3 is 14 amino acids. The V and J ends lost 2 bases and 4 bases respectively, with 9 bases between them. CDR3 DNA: TGTGCCAGCAGTTTAAGGGACTATAATCAGCCCCAGCATTTT. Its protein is CASSLRDYNQPQHF.

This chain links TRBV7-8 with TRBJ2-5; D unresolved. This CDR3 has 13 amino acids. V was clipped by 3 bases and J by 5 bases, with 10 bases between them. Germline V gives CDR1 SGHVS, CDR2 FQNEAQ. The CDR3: CASSFRLRETQYF. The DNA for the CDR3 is TGTGCCAGCAGCTTCCGTCTGCGGGAGACCCAGTACTTC.

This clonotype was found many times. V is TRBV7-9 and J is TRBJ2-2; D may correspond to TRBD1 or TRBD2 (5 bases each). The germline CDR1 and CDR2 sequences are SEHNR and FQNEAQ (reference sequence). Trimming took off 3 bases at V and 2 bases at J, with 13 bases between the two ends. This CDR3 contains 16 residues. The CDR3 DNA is TGTGCCAGCAGCTTCCGGGACCGAGCTAACACCGGGGAGCTGTTTTTT. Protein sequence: CASSFRDRANTGELFF.

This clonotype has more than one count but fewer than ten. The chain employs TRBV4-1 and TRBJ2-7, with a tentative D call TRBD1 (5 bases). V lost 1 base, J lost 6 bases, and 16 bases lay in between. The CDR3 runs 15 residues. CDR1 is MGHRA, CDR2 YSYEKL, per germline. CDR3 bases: TGCGCCAGCAGCCAAGTAGGGGATCAAGGGGCCGAGCAGTACTTC. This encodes CASSQVGDQGAEQYF.

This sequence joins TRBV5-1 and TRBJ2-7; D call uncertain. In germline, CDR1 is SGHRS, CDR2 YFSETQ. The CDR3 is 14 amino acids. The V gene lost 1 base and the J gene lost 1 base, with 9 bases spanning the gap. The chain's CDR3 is CASSLWVGSYEQYF. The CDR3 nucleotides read TGCGCCAGCAGCTTGTGGGTGGGATCCTACGAGCAGTACTTC.

The CDR3 region has the DNA TGCGCCAGCGGCCGGGGGAACACCGGGGAGCTGTTTTTT. Protein sequence: CASGRGNTGELFF. V usage is TRBV4-1 and J usage is TRBJ2-2; possibly TRBD2 for D (5 bases). Trimming took 8 bases from V and 1 from J, leaving 8 bases between them. In germline, CDR1 is MGHRA, CDR2 YSYEKL. The length of the CDR3 is 13 residues.

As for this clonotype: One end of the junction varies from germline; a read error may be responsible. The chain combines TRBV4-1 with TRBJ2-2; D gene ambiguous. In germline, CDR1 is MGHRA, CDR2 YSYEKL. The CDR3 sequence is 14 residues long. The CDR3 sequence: CASSQRLSHGELFF. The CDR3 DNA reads TGTGCCAGCAGCCAGCGCCTCAGCCACGGGGAGCTGTTTTTT.

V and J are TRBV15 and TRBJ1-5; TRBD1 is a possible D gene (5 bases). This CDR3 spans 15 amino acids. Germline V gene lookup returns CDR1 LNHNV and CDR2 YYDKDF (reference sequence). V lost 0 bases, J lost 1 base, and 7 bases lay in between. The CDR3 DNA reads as TGTGCCACCAGCAGAGATCGGGACAGCAATCAGCCCCAGCATTTT. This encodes CATSRDRDSNQPQHF.

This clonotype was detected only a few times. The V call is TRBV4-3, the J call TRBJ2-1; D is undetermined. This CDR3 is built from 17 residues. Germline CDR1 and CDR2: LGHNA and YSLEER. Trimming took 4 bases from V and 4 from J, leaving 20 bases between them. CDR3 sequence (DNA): TGCGCCAGCAGCCCCCACCATGGGATGGGGTTATACAATGAGCAGTTCTTC. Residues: CASSPHHGMGLYNEQFF.

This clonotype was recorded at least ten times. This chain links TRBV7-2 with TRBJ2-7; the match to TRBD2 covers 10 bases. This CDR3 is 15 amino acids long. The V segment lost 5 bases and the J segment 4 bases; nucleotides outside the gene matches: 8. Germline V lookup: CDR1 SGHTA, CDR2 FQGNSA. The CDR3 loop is CASSLLGTSDYEQYF. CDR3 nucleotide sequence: TGTGCCAGCAGCCTCCTTGGGACTAGCGATTACGAGCAGTACTTC.

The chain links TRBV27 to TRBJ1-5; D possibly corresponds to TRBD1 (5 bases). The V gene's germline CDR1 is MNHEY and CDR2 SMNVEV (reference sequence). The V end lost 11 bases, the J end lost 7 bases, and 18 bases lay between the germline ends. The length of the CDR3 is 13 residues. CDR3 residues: CASGKGVNQPQHF. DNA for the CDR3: TGTGCCTCAGGGAAAGGGGTGAACCAGCCCCAGCATTTT.